This paragraph reports one T cell receptor beta chain. Its antigen remains unidentified. Before TCRbeta sequencing, fluorescence-activated cell sorting was used to enrich five KLR/GPR56-defined CD4+ populations. To test whether memory differentiation follows a linear pathway, the researchers sequenced TCRbeta repertoires from five CD4+ T-cell subsets, each defined by expression of KLRB1, KLRG1, GPR56 and KLRF1. TCR-sequenced cells came from peripheral blood of healthy control individuals, reported as five donors in the TCRbeta analysis figure. Heparinized peripheral blood was collected and all samples were processed within one hour of retrieval. To isolate peripheral blood mononuclear cells, blood was diluted 1:2 in PBS and put through Biocoll density gradient centrifugation at room temperature. Before flow sorting, CD4+ T cells were magnetically enriched from freshly isolated PBMCs using anti-CD4 MicroBeads. A BD FACSAria II was used to sort CD4+ T cells enriched from PBMCs of healthy donors according to marker expression. Surface staining used anti-KLRB1 clone 191B8, anti-KLRF1 clone 4A4.D10 and anti-KLRG1 clone REA261 antibodies from Miltenyi Biotec.

Data came from an Illumina HiSeq 2500. To build sequencing libraries, a previously published PCR protocol was used to amplify the recombined TCRbeta locus. The authors' pipeline ran thus. Reads whose average quality score was below 30 were removed, and the reads that remained were processed with IMSEQ. Each clonotype was defined by the combination of Vbeta gene, Jbeta gene and CDR3 amino acid sequence. Repertoire overlap between populations was quantified with the Morisita-Horn index computed on the top 100 expanded clones. Clonal diversity was assessed with Rényi diversity profiles calculated on the top 100 expanded clones. The reads underwent TCRdb reprocessing, giving one record for each CDR3 protein sequence and no DNA. For this entry, the V and J calls and clone size follow TCRdb and not the study's own pipeline. The table kept for this sample lists some 1,000 distinct CDR3 sequences. The ten most abundant clones make up less than 20% of the sample.

This sample stems from a study of GPR56 and killer-like receptors on CD4 memory cells (dated by TCRdb to between 2018 and 2020). Background on the whole study: The study proposed that the stepwise gain of KLRB1, KLRG1, GPR56 and finally KLRF1 marks human CD4+ memory T-cell differentiation and cytokine production potential. Healthy blood donors in the study were described as age-matched to the liver disease patients, whose median age was 68 years.

Summary of the overall study and its limitations: TCR repertoire overlap was especially strong between late populations 4 and 5, and population 3 also partly overlapped. Clonal frequency started low in the marker-negative population and rose progressively along the proposed pathway, while TCRbeta diversity decreased accordingly. Clones dominating late populations 4 and 5 were also found in early populations 1 and 2, and this finding was taken by the authors as evidence for linear differentiation. Rather than full repertoires, only the 100 most expanded clones per population were included in the diversity and similarity analyses.

From the germline V gene, CDR1 is MNHEY and CDR2 is SVGAGI. From the cysteine up to the phenylalanine, the CDR3 has a length of 15 residues. No DNA is listed. The rearranged segments are TRBV6-5 and TRBJ2-3; checking the TCRdb D call of TRBD1 is not possible without DNA. The receptor was isolated from a human donor in good health. Sequences were obtained from memory CD4+ T cells from blood. CDR3 region: CASSYLGPGADTQYF.